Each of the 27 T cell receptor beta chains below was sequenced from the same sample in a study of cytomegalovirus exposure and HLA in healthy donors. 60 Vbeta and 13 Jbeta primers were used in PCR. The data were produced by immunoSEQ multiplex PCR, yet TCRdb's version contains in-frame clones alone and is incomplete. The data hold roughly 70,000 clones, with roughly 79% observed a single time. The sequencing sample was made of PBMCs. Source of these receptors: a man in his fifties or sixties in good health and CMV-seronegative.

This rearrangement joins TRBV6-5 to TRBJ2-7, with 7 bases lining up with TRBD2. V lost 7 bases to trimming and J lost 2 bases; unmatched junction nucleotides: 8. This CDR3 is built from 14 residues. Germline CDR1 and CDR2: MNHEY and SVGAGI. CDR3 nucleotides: TGTGCCAGCACCACACTAGCGAGGGCCTACGAGCAGTACTTC. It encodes CASTTLARAYEQYF.

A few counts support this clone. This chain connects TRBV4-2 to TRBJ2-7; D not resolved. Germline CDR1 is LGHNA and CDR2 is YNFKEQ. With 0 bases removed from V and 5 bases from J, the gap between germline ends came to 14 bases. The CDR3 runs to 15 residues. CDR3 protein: CASSQDRYSPNEQYF. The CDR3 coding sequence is TGTGCCAGCAGCCAAGATCGGTACAGTCCCAACGAGCAGTACTTC.

As DNA, the CDR3 is TGTGCCAGCAGTTACTCGGGGACAGGGTCTTCGGAAGCTTTCTTT. This encodes CASSYSGTGSSEAFF. The V and J genes are TRBV6-5 and TRBJ1-1; 9 bases are a match to TRBD1. The CDR3 extends over 15 amino acids. Germline CDR1 MNHEY, CDR2 SVGAGI. J gave up 8 bases and V 0 bases, and 7 bases lay outside the gene matches.

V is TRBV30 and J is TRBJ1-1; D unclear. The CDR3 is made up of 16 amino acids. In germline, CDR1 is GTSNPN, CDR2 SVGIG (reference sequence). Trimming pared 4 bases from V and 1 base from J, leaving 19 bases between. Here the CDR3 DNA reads TGTGCCTGGATCCGATGGGAGGTGGCGGGGAACACTGAAGCTTTCTTT. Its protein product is CAWIRWEVAGNTEAFF. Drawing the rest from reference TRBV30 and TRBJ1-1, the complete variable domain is SQTIHQWPATLVQPVGSPLSLECTVEGTSNPNLYWYRQAAGRGLQLLFYSVGIGQISSEVPQNLSASRPQDRQFILSSKKLLLSDSGFYLCAWIRWEVAGNTEAFFGQGTRLTVV.

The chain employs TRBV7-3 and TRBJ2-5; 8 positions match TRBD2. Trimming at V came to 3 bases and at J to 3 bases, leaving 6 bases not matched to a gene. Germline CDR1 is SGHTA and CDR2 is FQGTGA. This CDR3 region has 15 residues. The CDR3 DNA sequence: TGTGCCAGCAGCTTTCGGGGGGGTACAAAAGAGACCCAGTACTTC. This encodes CASSFRGGTKETQYF.

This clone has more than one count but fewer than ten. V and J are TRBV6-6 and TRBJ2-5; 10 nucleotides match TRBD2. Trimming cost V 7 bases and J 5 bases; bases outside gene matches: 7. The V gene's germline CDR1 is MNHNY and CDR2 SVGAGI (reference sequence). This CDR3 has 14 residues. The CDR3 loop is CASTLAGGTETQYF. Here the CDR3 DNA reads TGTGCCAGCACCTTAGCGGGGGGCACGGAGACCCAGTACTTC.

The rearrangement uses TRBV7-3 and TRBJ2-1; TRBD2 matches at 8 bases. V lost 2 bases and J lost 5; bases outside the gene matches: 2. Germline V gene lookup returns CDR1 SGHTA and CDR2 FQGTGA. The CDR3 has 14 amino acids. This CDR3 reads CASSLAGGHNEQFF. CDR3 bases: TGTGCCAGCAGCTTAGCGGGGGGTCACAATGAGCAGTTCTTC.

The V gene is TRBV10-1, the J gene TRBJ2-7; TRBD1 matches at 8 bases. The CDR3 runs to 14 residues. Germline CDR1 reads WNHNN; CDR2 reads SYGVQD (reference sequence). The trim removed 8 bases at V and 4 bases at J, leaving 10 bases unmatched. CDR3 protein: CASPTGGWYYEQYF. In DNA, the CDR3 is TGCGCCAGCCCTACAGGGGGATGGTATTACGAGCAGTACTTC.

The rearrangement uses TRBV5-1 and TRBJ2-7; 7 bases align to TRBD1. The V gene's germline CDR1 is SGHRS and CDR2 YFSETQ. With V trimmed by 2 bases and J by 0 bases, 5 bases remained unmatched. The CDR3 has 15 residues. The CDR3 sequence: CASSFRDSSSYEQYF. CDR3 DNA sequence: TGCGCCAGCAGCTTTCGGGACAGTTCCTCCTACGAGCAGTACTTC.

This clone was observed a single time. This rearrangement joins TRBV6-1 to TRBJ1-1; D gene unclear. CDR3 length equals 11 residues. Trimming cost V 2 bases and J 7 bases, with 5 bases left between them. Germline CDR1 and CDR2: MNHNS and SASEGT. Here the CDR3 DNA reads TGTGCCAGCAGTGAATCCCTTGAAGCTTTCTTT. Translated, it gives CASSESLEAFF.

Here the CDR3 DNA reads TGTGCCAGCTCTTTCGGGACAGGGGGCTGGGATACGCAGTATTTT. It is translated as CASSFGTGGWDTQYF. The gene calls are TRBV18 and TRBJ2-3; 12 bases align to TRBD1. Germline trimming cut 6 bases from V and 6 bases from J; bases unmatched to any gene: 7. Looked up from germline, CDR1 is KGHSH and CDR2 is LQKENI. The CDR3 spans 15 residues.

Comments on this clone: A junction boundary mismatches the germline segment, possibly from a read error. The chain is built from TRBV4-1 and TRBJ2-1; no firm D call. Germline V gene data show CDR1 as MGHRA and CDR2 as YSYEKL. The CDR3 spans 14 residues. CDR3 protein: CASSQEFSSNEQFF. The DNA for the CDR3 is TGCGCCAGCAGCCAAGAATTCTCCTCCAATGAGCAGTTCTTC.

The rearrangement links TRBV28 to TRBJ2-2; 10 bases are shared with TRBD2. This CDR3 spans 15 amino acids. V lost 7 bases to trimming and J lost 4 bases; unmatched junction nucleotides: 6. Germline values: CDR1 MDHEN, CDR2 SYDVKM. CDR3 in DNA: TGTGCCAGCATCCGGCTAGCGGGAGTCACCGGGGAGCTGTTTTTT. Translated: CASIRLAGVTGELFF.

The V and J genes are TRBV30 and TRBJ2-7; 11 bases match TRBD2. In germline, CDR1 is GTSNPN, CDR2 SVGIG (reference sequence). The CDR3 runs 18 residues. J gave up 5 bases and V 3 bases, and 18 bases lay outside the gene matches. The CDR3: CAWRERHRTSGSPNEQYF. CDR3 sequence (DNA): TGTGCCTGGAGGGAAAGACACCGAACTAGCGGGAGTCCCAACGAGCAGTACTTC.

The CDR3 is CASSFPRMPIFF. In DNA, the CDR3 is TGTGCCAGCAGCTTCCCCAGGATGCCAATATTCTTC. The V gene is TRBV11-2, the J gene TRBJ2-1; D call uncertain. CDR1 and CDR2 (germline): SGHAT, FQNNGV. This CDR3 is 12 amino acids long. V was pared by 3 bases and J by 16 bases, with 16 bases between.

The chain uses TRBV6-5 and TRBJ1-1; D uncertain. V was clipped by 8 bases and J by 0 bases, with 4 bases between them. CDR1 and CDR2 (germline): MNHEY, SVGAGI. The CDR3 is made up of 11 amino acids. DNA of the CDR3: TGTGCCAGCGCAGTGAACACTGAAGCTTTCTTT. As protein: CASAVNTEAFF.

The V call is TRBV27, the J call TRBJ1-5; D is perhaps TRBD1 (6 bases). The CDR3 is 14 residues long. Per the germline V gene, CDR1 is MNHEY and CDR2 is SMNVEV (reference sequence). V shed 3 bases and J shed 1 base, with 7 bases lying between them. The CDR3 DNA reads TGTGCCAGCAGTTTCCAGGGGAGCAATCAGCCCCAGCATTTT. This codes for CASSFQGSNQPQHF.

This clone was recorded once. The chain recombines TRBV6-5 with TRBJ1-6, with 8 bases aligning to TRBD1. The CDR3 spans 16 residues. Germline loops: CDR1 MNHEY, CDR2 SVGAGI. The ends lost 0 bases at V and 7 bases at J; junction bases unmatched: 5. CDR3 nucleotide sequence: TGTGCCAGCAGTTACTCCGGGACAGGAAACAATTCACCCCTCCACTTT. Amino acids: CASSYSGTGNNSPLHF.

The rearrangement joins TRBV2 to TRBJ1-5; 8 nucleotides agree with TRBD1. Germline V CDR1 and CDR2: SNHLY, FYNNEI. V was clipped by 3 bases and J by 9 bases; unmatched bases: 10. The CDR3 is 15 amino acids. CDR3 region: CASSEWGQVRSPQHF. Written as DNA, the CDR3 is TGTGCCAGCAGTGAGTGGGGACAGGTTCGATCGCCCCAGCATTTT.

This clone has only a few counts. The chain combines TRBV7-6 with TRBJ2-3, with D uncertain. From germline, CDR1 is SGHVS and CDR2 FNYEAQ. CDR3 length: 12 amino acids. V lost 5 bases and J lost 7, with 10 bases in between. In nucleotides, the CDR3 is TGTGCCAGCAGCGTACAGCAATATACGCAGTATTTT. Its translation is CASSVQQYTQYF.

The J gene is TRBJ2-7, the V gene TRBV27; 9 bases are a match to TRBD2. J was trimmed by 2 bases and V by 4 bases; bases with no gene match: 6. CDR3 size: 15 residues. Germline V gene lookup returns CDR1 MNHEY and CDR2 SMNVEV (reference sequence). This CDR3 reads CASSWRLAETYEQYF. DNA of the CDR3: TGTGCCAGCAGTTGGAGACTAGCGGAGACCTACGAGCAGTACTTC.

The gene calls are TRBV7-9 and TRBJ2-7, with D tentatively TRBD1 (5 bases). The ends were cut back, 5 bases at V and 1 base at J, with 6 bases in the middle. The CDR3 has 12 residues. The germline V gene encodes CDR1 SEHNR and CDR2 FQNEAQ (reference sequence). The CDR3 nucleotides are TGTGCCAGCAGCCGACAGTCCTACGAGCAGTACTTC. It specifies CASSRQSYEQYF.

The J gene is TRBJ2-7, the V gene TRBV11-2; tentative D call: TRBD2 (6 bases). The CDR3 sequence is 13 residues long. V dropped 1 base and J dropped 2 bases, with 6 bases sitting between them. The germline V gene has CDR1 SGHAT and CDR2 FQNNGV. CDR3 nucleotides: TGTGCCAGCAGCTTAGCGGGGGCCTACGAGCAGTACTTC. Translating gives CASSLAGAYEQYF.

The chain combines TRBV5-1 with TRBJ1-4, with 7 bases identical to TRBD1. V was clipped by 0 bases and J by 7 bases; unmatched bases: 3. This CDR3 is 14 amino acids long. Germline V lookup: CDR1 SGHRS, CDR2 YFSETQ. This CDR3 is CASSLGDSREKLFF. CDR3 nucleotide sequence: TGCGCCAGCAGCTTGGGGGACAGTCGTGAAAAACTGTTTTTT.

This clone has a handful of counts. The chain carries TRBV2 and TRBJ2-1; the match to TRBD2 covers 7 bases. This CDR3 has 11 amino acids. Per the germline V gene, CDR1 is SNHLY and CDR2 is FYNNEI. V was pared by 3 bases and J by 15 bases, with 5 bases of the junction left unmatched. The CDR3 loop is CASSDGLVGFF. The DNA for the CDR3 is TGTGCCAGCAGTGACGGACTAGTTGGGTTCTTC.

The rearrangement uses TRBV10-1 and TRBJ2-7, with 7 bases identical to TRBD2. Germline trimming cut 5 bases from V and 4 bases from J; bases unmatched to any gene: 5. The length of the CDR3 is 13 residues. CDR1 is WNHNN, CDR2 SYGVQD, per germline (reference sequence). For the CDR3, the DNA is TGCGCCAGCAGTAAACCGGGAGGTTACGAGCAGTACTTC. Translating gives CASSKPGGYEQYF.

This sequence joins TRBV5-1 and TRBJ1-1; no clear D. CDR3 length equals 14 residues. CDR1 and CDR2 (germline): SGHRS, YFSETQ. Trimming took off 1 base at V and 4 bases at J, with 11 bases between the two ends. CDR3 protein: CASSLMSSGTEAFF. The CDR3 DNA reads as TGCGCCAGCAGCTTGATGAGTAGCGGCACTGAAGCTTTCTTT.